These T cell receptor beta chains were read from a single sample in a study of blood T cell repertoires in COVID-19. Using immunoSEQ multiplex PCR, the repertoire was profiled, and TCRdb retains in-frame clones only, with some absent. The sample shows approximately 12,000 clones, about nine tenths of them seen only once. The sample comprised peripheral blood. These receptors came from a woman in her 70s with active COVID-19. CDR3s include the opening cysteine and the closing phenylalanine or tryptophan. D genes are given only for firm matches. The size of a clone is reported for some rows only, either as once, few or many, or as a class for expanded clones.

clone_size: -; v_call: TRBV7-2; j_call: TRBJ2-7; d_call: -; cdr3_aa: CASSQARMGLEQYF; cdr3_nt: TGTGCCAGCAGCCAGGCCCGGATGGGGCTCGAGCAGTACTTC
clone_size: -; v_call: TRBV7-2; j_call: TRBJ2-5; d_call: TRBD2; cdr3_aa: CASSLGLAGLQETQYF; cdr3_nt: TGTGCCAGCAGCTTGGGACTAGCGGGACTTCAAGAGACCCAGTACTTC
clone_size: -; v_call: TRBV21-1; j_call: TRBJ2-3; d_call: -; cdr3_aa: CASSLDSRLGQYF; cdr3_nt: TGTGCCAGCAGCCTGGACAGCCGGTTGGGGCAGTATTTT
clone_size: -; v_call: TRBV6-5; j_call: TRBJ2-7; d_call: -; cdr3_aa: CASRTVSYEQYF; cdr3_nt: TGTGCCAGCCGGACAGTCTCCTACGAGCAGTACTTC
clone_size: -; v_call: TRBV24-1; j_call: TRBJ2-5; d_call: TRBD1; cdr3_aa: CATRGQGQETQYF; cdr3_nt: TGTGCCACCAGGGGACAGGGCCAAGAGACCCAGTACTTC
clone_size: -; v_call: TRBV18; j_call: TRBJ2-1; d_call: -; cdr3_aa: CASSPLASSYNEQFF; cdr3_nt: TGTGCCAGCTCACCACTAGCCAGCTCCTACAATGAGCAGTTCTTC
clone_size: -; v_call: TRBV18; j_call: TRBJ2-7; d_call: TRBD2; cdr3_aa: CASSPRTSGSHEQYF; cdr3_nt: TGTGCCAGCTCACCACGGACTAGCGGGAGCCACGAGCAGTACTTC
clone_size: -; v_call: TRBV2; j_call: TRBJ2-7; d_call: TRBD1; cdr3_aa: CASRQDRLYEQYF; cdr3_nt: TGTGCCAGCAGACAGGACAGGCTCTACGAGCAGTACTTC
clone_size: -; v_call: TRBV10-3; j_call: TRBJ2-3; d_call: TRBD1; cdr3_aa: CATGQGTDTQYF; cdr3_nt: TGTGCCACCGGACAGGGAACAGATACGCAGTATTTT
clone_size: -; v_call: TRBV19; j_call: TRBJ1-2; d_call: -; cdr3_aa: CASSNEMNYGYTF; cdr3_nt: TGTGCCAGTAGTAATGAGATGAACTATGGCTACACCTTC
clone_size: -; v_call: TRBV28; j_call: TRBJ2-7; d_call: TRBD1; cdr3_aa: CASSLSGQGYYEQYF; cdr3_nt: TGTGCCAGCAGTTTATCGGGACAGGGATACTACGAGCAGTACTTC
clone_size: -; v_call: TRBV7-9; j_call: TRBJ2-3; d_call: -; cdr3_aa: CASRHGSWADTQYF; cdr3_nt: TGTGCCAGCCGTCACGGGAGCTGGGCAGATACGCAGTATTTT
clone_size: -; v_call: TRBV7-9; j_call: TRBJ2-6; d_call: TRBD1; cdr3_aa: CAGDRGAFGANVLTF; cdr3_nt: TGTGCCGGAGACAGGGGTGCTTTTGGGGCCAACGTCCTGACTTTC
clone_size: -; v_call: TRBV7-9; j_call: TRBJ1-2; d_call: -; cdr3_aa: CASSLVRRGGLRGYTF; cdr3_nt: TGTGCCAGCAGCTTAGTTAGGAGGGGAGGCCTTAGGGGCTACACCTTC
clone_size: -; v_call: TRBV7-9; j_call: TRBJ2-1; d_call: -; cdr3_aa: CASSLGLRSSYNEQFF; cdr3_nt: TGTGCCAGCAGCTTAGGGCTCCGGAGCTCCTACAATGAGCAGTTCTTC
clone_size: -; v_call: TRBV7-2; j_call: TRBJ2-7; d_call: TRBD2; cdr3_aa: CASSSSGLYSYEQYF; cdr3_nt: TGTGCCAGCAGTTCTAGCGGGTTATACTCCTACGAGCAGTACTTC
clone_size: -; v_call: TRBV19; j_call: TRBJ1-5; d_call: TRBD1; cdr3_aa: CASSIVGTGHQPQHF; cdr3_nt: TGTGCCAGTAGTATAGTCGGGACAGGGCATCAGCCCCAGCATTTT
clone_size: -; v_call: TRBV19; j_call: TRBJ2-3; d_call: TRBD2; cdr3_aa: CASSKIAGVGTDTQYF; cdr3_nt: TGTGCCAGTAGTAAGATAGCGGGAGTGGGCACAGATACGCAGTATTTT
clone_size: -; v_call: TRBV9; j_call: TRBJ2-6; d_call: TRBD2; cdr3_aa: CASSASGFGANVLTF; cdr3_nt: TGTGCCAGCAGCGCTAGCGGGTTTGGGGCCAACGTCCTGACTTTC
clone_size: -; v_call: TRBV27; j_call: TRBJ2-5; d_call: TRBD2; cdr3_aa: CASSSYYGTSEGDRETQYF; cdr3_nt: TGTGCCAGCAGCTCCTACTACGGGACTAGCGAAGGAGATCGGGAGACCCAGTACTTC
clone_size: -; v_call: TRBV5-1; j_call: TRBJ2-3; d_call: TRBD1; cdr3_aa: CASSFGSTGGTDTQYF; cdr3_nt: TGCGCCAGCAGCTTTGGTTCGACAGGGGGCACAGATACGCAGTATTTT
clone_size: once; v_call: TRBV28; j_call: TRBJ2-1; d_call: TRBD1; cdr3_aa: CATLQGVEFF; cdr3_nt: TGTGCCACCCTCCAGGGGGTGGAGTTCTTC
clone_size: -; v_call: TRBV6-1; j_call: TRBJ1-5; d_call: -; cdr3_aa: CASSEDTTNQPQHF; cdr3_nt: TGTGCCAGCAGTGAGGACACGACTAATCAGCCCCAGCATTTT
clone_size: -; v_call: TRBV7-2; j_call: TRBJ2-2; d_call: -; cdr3_aa: CASSPLGRENTGELFF; cdr3_nt: TGTGCCAGCAGCCCCCTGGGGCGGGAAAACACCGGGGAGCTGTTTTTT
clone_size: -; v_call: TRBV7-9; j_call: TRBJ2-2; d_call: -; cdr3_aa: CASSFFRDTGELFF; cdr3_nt: TGTGCCAGCAGCTTTTTCAGGGACACCGGGGAGCTGTTTTTT
clone_size: -; v_call: TRBV6-5; j_call: TRBJ2-7; d_call: -; cdr3_aa: CASSQQGGTSYEQYF; cdr3_nt: TGTGCCAGCAGTCAGCAGGGGGGTACCTCCTACGAGCAGTACTTC
clone_size: -; v_call: TRBV6-2/TRBV6-3; j_call: TRBJ2-2; d_call: -; cdr3_aa: CASSYGAGELFF; cdr3_nt: TGTGCCAGCAGTTACGGAGCCGGGGAGCTGTTTTTT
clone_size: -; v_call: TRBV12-3/TRBV12-4; j_call: TRBJ1-5; d_call: -; cdr3_aa: CASSVREGQPQHF; cdr3_nt: TGTGCCAGCAGTGTCAGGGAAGGTCAGCCCCAGCATTTT
clone_size: -; v_call: TRBV18; j_call: TRBJ2-2; d_call: -; cdr3_aa: CASSPFSGGSTGELFF; cdr3_nt: TGTGCCAGCTCACCATTCAGCGGAGGGAGCACCGGGGAGCTGTTTTTT
clone_size: once; v_call: TRBV11-2; j_call: TRBJ2-7; d_call: TRBD1; cdr3_aa: CASSLLTGTGSYEQYF; cdr3_nt: TGTGCCAGCAGCTTATTAACCGGGACAGGGTCCTACGAGCAGTACTTC
clone_size: -; v_call: TRBV5-1; j_call: TRBJ2-1; d_call: TRBD1; cdr3_aa: CASSAGRRQGAYNEQFF; cdr3_nt: TGCGCCAGCAGCGCAGGTAGAAGACAGGGGGCCTACAATGAGCAGTTCTTC